Following are 27 T cell receptor beta chains from one sample sequenced in a study of blood T cell repertoires in COVID-19 (dated by TCRdb to the early 2020s). The library came from the immunoSEQ multiplex PCR assay. TCRdb retrieved this table from immuneACCESS and kept in-frame rearrangements only. Not all clones are present; in checked studies, unresolved V genes account for under half, and no reason is known for the remainder. Within this sample are about 73,000 clones, with roughly three quarters of them counted one time only. The ten largest account for 2% to 2.5% of the sample. The sample taken for sequencing was peripheral blood. These receptors originate from a man aged 70-80 years with COVID-19, enrolled during active disease.

This chain joins TRBV5-1 and TRBJ2-1, with 8 bases matching TRBD1. The trim removed 1 base at V and 8 bases at J, leaving 8 bases unmatched. Germline V gives CDR1 SGHRS, CDR2 YFSETQ. CDR3 length: 15 residues. In DNA form, the CDR3 reads TGCGCCAGCAGCTTGTCCGGACAGGGTTATGATGAGCAGTTCTTC. Translated: CASSLSGQGYDEQFF. The full variable domain, with the rest looked up from reference TRBV5-1 and TRBJ2-1, is KAGVTQTPRYLIKTRGQQVTLSCSPISGHRSVSWYQQTPGQGLQFLFEYFSETQRNKGNFPGRFSGRQFSNSRSEMNVSTLELGDSALYLCASSLSGQGYDEQFFGPGTRLTVL.

The genes are TRBV5-1 and TRBJ2-3, with 11 bases fitting TRBD2. The junction had 9 bases not matched to a gene; V was cut back by 0 bases and J by 6 bases. Germline V gene lookup returns CDR1 SGHRS and CDR2 YFSETQ. The CDR3 is 17 residues long. CDR3 sequence reads: CASSLGSTSGRSDTQYF. The CDR3, as DNA: TGCGCCAGCAGCTTGGGTTCTACTAGCGGGAGATCCGATACGCAGTATTTT.

The chain's CDR3 is CASSQARQGSYEQYF. The CDR3 coding sequence is TGCGCCAGCAGCCAGGCTCGACAGGGTTCCTACGAGCAGTACTTC. The rearrangement joins TRBV4-1 to TRBJ2-7, with TRBD1 matching 7 bases. Germline-derived CDR1 and CDR2 are MGHRA and YSYEKL. After removal of 3 bases from V and 1 base from J, the junction contained 6 bases not matched to a gene. This CDR3 is 15 amino acids long.

The chain couples TRBV6-2 or TRBV6-3 to TRBJ2-7; 9 bases line up with TRBD2. Germline-derived CDR1 and CDR2 are MNHEY and SVGEGT. With V trimmed by 4 bases and J by 0 bases, 7 bases remained unmatched. The CDR3 is made up of 16 amino acids. The CDR3 reads CASSFSAGGPSYEQYF. CDR3 coding DNA: TGTGCCAGCAGTTTTTCCGCGGGAGGGCCCTCCTACGAGCAGTACTTC.

The V gene is TRBV29-1, the J gene TRBJ2-2, with D perhaps matching TRBD1 (6 bases). The length of the CDR3 is 13 residues. The V end was cut by 6 bases, the J end by 6 bases, with 14 bases between. The germline V gene encodes CDR1 SQVTM and CDR2 ANQGSEA. Written as DNA, the CDR3 is TGCAGCGTGGATCACAGGGTTCCCGGGGAGCTGTTTTTT. Its translation is CSVDHRVPGELFF.

The chain carries TRBV30 and TRBJ2-6; D remains unclear. Looked up from germline, CDR1 is GTSNPN and CDR2 is SVGIG (reference sequence). The CDR3 is 15 amino acids. Deletions cut 0 bases from V and 1 base from J, with 7 bases between. CDR3 bases: TGTGCCTGGAGTGTAAACCTATCTGGGGCCAACGTCCTGACTTTC. Protein: CAWSVNLSGANVLTF.

This clone showed up just once. The chain employs TRBV4-2 and TRBJ1-2; 9 bases map to TRBD1. The germline CDR1 and CDR2 sequences are LGHNA and YNFKEQ. The CDR3 is 16 residues long. The trim removed 6 bases at V and 7 bases at J, leaving 15 bases unmatched. CDR3 coding DNA: TGTGCCAGCAGAAAAAACACTGCCGGGACAGGGAGTGGCTACACCTTC. Protein product: CASRKNTAGTGSGYTF.

The chain uses TRBV5-1 and TRBJ2-3; 8 positions agree with TRBD2. V shed 4 bases, J shed 3 bases, and the junction held 7 bases outside the gene matches. This CDR3 has 15 residues. Germline assignment: CDR1 SGHRS and CDR2 YFSETQ. CDR3 loop: CASSRFASGTDTQYF. CDR3 DNA sequence: TGCGCCAGCAGCCGCTTTGCTAGCGGGACAGATACGCAGTATTTT.

Written as DNA, the CDR3 is TGTGCCATCCAGGGCCCTGCAACTAATGAAAAACTGTTTTTT. This sequence encodes CAIQGPATNEKLFF. This sequence joins TRBV28 and TRBJ1-4; D might be TRBD1 (5 bases). The CDR3 loop spans 14 amino acids. Trimming shortened V by 10 bases and J by 0 bases, and 12 bases separated the two germline ends. Germline CDR1 is MDHEN and CDR2 is SYDVKM.

This sequence joins TRBV7-8 and TRBJ1-1; no clear D. Germline loops: CDR1 SGHVS, CDR2 FQNEAQ. The V end lost 5 bases, the J end lost 1 base, and 11 bases lay between the germline ends. The CDR3 consists of 14 residues. The CDR3 is CASSRAQENTEAFF. As DNA, the CDR3 is TGTGCCAGCAGCCGAGCCCAGGAGAACACTGAAGCTTTCTTT.

CDR3 in DNA: TGTGCCAGTAGTACGGACAGGGATAATTCACCCCTCCACTTT. Protein: CASSTDRDNSPLHF. The V gene is TRBV19, the J gene TRBJ1-6, with 8 bases that match TRBD1. V gave up 4 bases and J gave up 5 bases; unmatched junction bases: 1. Germline lookup yields CDR1 LNHDA and CDR2 SQIVND (reference sequence). This CDR3 is built from 14 residues.

In this sample, this clone turned up once. The rearrangement links TRBV11-3 to TRBJ2-2, with D tentatively TRBD2 (7 bases). This CDR3 region has 14 residues. Germline CDR1 is SGHNT and CDR2 is YENEEA. Trimming stripped 4 bases from V and 4 bases from J, with 10 bases between. In DNA form, the CDR3 reads TGTGCCAGCAGCTGGCGGGGGCGCACCGGGGAGCTGTTTTTT. This codes for CASSWRGRTGELFF.

The chain couples TRBV11-3 to TRBJ1-3; D gene unclear. Trimming shortened V by 3 bases and J by 0 bases, and 12 bases separated the two germline ends. CDR3 length: 16 residues. The germline gives CDR1 SGHNT, CDR2 YENEEA. CDR3 sequence: CASSFGPVNSGNTIYF. The CDR3 DNA reads TGTGCCAGCAGCTTCGGTCCGGTTAACTCTGGAAACACCATATATTTT.

This clone turned up a few times. The chain couples TRBV11-1 to TRBJ1-1; D is possibly TRBD1 (5 bases). The CDR3 spans 14 residues. From germline, CDR1 is SGHAT and CDR2 FQDESV (reference sequence). Trimming shortened V by 3 bases and J by 0 bases, and 8 bases separated the two germline ends. The CDR3 is CASSLTVLNTEAFF. The CDR3, as DNA: TGTGCCAGCAGCTTGACAGTATTGAACACTGAAGCTTTCTTT.

This chain links TRBV7-2 with TRBJ1-4; D ambiguous. The V end was cut by 3 bases, the J end by 0 bases, with 14 bases between. The CDR3 extends over 17 amino acids. Germline loops: CDR1 SGHTA, CDR2 FQGNSA. The CDR3 sequence is CASSLQRGSATNEKLFF. CDR3 DNA: TGTGCCAGCAGCTTGCAAAGAGGCTCTGCAACTAATGAAAAACTGTTTTTT.

This clone was counted between two and nine times. This chain links TRBV11-3 with TRBJ2-2, with 10 bases identical to TRBD1. The CDR3 covers 15 residues. Germline V CDR1 and CDR2: SGHNT, YENEEA. Unmatched junction bases numbered 4, after V lost 2 bases and J lost 7 bases. CDR3 coding DNA: TGTGCCAGCAGCTTACGGACAGGGGGTTTCGGGGAGCTGTTTTTT. This gives the protein CASSLRTGGFGELFF. The variable domain in full, with the rest retrieved from reference TRBV11-3 and TRBJ2-2, is EAGVVQSPRYKIIEKKQPVAFWCNPISGHNTLYWYLQNLGQGPELLIRYENEEAVDDSQLPKDRFSAERLKGVDSTLKIQPAELGDSAVYLCASSLRTGGFGELFFGEGSRLTVL.

The rearrangement links TRBV4-1 to TRBJ2-7; D perhaps matches TRBD2 (6 bases). Germline assignment: CDR1 MGHRA and CDR2 YSYEKL. The CDR3 has 15 amino acids. Trimming shortened V by 0 bases and J by 3 bases, and 12 bases separated the two germline ends. The CDR3 nucleotides are TGCGCCAGCAGCCAAGATGTAGCGGAGTTCTACGAGCAGTACTTC. It specifies CASSQDVAEFYEQYF.

The rearrangement uses TRBV10-3 and TRBJ2-5; a possible D gene is TRBD2 (5 bases). V gave up 4 bases and J gave up 4 bases, with 10 bases separating them. Germline CDR1 and CDR2: ENHRY and SYGVKD. The CDR3 consists of 13 residues. CDR3 in DNA: TGTGCCATCAGTGTCGGACTCCCAGAGACCCAGTACTTC. Amino acids: CAISVGLPETQYF.

The genes are TRBV6-2 or TRBV6-3 and TRBJ2-7; 8 bases fit TRBD1. With V trimmed by 2 bases and J by 6 bases, 6 bases remained unmatched. Germline CDR1 is MNHEY and CDR2 is SVGEGT. The CDR3 sequence is 14 residues long. The CDR3 protein is CASSYRQGAFEQYF. The CDR3 nucleotides are TGTGCCAGCAGTTACAGGCAGGGGGCATTCGAGCAGTACTTC.

CDR3 sequence (DNA): TGTGCCAGCAGCCAAGATCATTCACGGAACAGGGCCTACTCTGGAAACACCATATATTTT. This sequence encodes CASSQDHSRNRAYSGNTIYF. V and J are TRBV4-2 and TRBJ1-3, with D possibly being TRBD1 (6 bases). The CDR3 extends over 20 amino acids. The germline V gene encodes CDR1 LGHNA and CDR2 YNFKEQ. Trimming stripped 0 bases from V and 0 bases from J, with 21 bases between.

This chain links TRBV18 with TRBJ1-5; D unresolved. Trimming shortened V by 3 bases and J by 1 base, and 7 bases separated the two germline ends. The CDR3 is 14 amino acids. Germline V lookup: CDR1 KGHSH, CDR2 LQKENI. The CDR3 DNA follows: TGTGCCAGCTCACCGGCAGGAAGCAATCAGCCCCAGCATTTT. Translation: CASSPAGSNQPQHF.

This chain's CDR3 is CASSLGGLAGVDEQFF. The CDR3 nucleotides are TGTGCCAGCAGCTTAGGCGGACTAGCGGGAGTAGATGAGCAGTTCTTC. The rearrangement uses TRBV11-2 and TRBJ2-1; 13 bases fit TRBD2. Per the germline V gene, CDR1 is SGHAT and CDR2 is FQNNGV. V lost 1 base to trimming and J lost 8 bases; unmatched junction nucleotides: 5. This CDR3 contains 16 residues.

This sequence joins TRBV15 and TRBJ1-1; D gene ambiguous. CDR1 is LNHNV and CDR2 is YYDKDF in the germline V gene (reference sequence). The ends were cut back, 3 bases at V and 1 base at J, with 15 bases in the middle. The CDR3 is made up of 16 amino acids. The CDR3 DNA reads TGTGCCACCAGCAGGGGGAGGACGGTAGAGAACACTGAAGCTTTCTTT. Translation: CATSRGRTVENTEAFF.

This rearrangement joins TRBV19 to TRBJ1-6; 7 positions agree with TRBD1. Looked up from germline, CDR1 is LNHDA and CDR2 is SQIVND (reference sequence). After removal of 9 bases from V and 3 bases from J, the junction contained 8 bases not matched to a gene. The CDR3 has 15 amino acids. In DNA, the CDR3 is TGTGCCAGCGGTCCCAGGGGGAGCTATAATTCACCCCTCCACTTT. As protein: CASGPRGSYNSPLHF.

This clone turned up a few times. The V and J genes are TRBV6-4 and TRBJ2-1; D unresolved. CDR1 and CDR2 from the germline V gene are MRHNA and SNTAGT. CDR3 size: 14 residues. Trimming stripped 0 bases from V and 9 bases from J, with 12 bases between. DNA for the CDR3: TGTGCCAGCAGTGACTCCCCGGGTTTTTCTGAGCAGTTCTTC. This encodes CASSDSPGFSEQFF.

CDR3 residues: CATSDPNLTVGYGYTF. As DNA, the CDR3 is TGTGCCACCAGTGACCCTAACCTGACAGTGGGCTATGGCTACACCTTC. V gene TRBV24-1 combines with J gene TRBJ1-2; D is possibly TRBD1 (5 bases). Germline V gene lookup returns CDR1 KGHDR and CDR2 SFDVKD. This CDR3 is 16 amino acids long. V lost 4 bases and J 4 bases, leaving 18 bases between the germline ends.

The gene calls are TRBV19 and TRBJ1-2, with 8 bases matching TRBD1. J lost 0 bases, V lost 10 bases, and 4 bases had no gene match. There are 13 residues in the CDR3. The germline CDR1 and CDR2 sequences are LNHDA and SQIVND (reference sequence). The DNA for the CDR3 is TGTGCCACCACGACAGGGGCTAACTATGGCTACACCTTC. It specifies CATTTGANYGYTF.